This T cell receptor (beta chain) was identified during a study of control samples from healthy donors and cancer patients (dated by TCRdb to between 2020 and 2021). Comment on this clone: It lacks a known antigen. The sample holds no much larger clone one base away, and base qualities are not on file.

The library came from the immunoSEQ multiplex PCR assay. Entries here come from immuneACCESS through TCRdb and include only in-frame sequences with V and J called. Some clones fail to appear in such tables; in the studies checked, an unresolved V gene covers under half of the shortfall, and the cause of the remainder is unknown. Recorded for this sample are tens of thousands of clones; around nine tenths of them occurred a single time. The leading ten clones occupy over 5.5% of the sample. CDR1 is given as SGHDN and CDR2 as FVKESK, both from the germline V gene. The CDR3 numbers 16 residues from cysteine through phenylalanine. This entry keeps only the CDR3 DNA: 48 bases, framed from base 1. For this chain, trimming is 10 bases at the V end and 8 bases at the J end, and the number of junction bases without a gene match is 19.

Specimen: blood. This sequence was found in a middle-aged man in good health. The rearranged segments are TRBV14 and TRBJ2-3; 9 central bases correspond to TRBD1. The CDR3 reads CATPRRGQGGPATQYF. The DNA sequence is given as TGTGCCACCCCCAGACGGGGACAGGGAGGGCCTGCTACGCAGTATTTT.